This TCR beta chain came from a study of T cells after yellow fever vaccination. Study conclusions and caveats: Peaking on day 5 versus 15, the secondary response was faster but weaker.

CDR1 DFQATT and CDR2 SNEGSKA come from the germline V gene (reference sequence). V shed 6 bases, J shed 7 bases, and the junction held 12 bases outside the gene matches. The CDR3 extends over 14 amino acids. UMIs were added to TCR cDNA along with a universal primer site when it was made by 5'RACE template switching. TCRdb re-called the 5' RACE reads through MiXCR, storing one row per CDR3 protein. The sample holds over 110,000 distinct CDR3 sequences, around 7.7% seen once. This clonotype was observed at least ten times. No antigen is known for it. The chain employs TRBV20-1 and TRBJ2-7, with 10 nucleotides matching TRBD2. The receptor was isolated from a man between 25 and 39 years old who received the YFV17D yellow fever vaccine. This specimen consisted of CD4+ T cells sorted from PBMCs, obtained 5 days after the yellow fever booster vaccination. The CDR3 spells CSAPTSGVVGEQYF. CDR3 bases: TGCAGTGCCCCTACTAGCGGGGTTGTTGGGGAGCAGTACTTC.